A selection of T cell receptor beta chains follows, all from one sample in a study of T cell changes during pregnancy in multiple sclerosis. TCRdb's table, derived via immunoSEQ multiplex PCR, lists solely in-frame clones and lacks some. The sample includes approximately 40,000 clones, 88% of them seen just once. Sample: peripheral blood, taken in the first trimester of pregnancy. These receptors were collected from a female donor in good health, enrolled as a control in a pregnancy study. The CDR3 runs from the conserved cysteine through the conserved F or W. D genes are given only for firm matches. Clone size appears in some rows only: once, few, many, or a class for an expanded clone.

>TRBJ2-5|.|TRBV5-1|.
TGCGCCAGCAGCTCACAGGGAATCCAAGAGACCCAGTACTTC
CASSSQGIQETQYF
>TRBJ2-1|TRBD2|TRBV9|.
TGTGCCAGCAGCCCCGGACTAGCGGGGTCATATTCCTACAATGAGCAGTTCTTC
CASSPGLAGSYSYNEQFF
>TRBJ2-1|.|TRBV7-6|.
TGTGCCAGCAGTGGGATAACAGGGTTCAATGAGCAGTTCTTC
CASSGITGFNEQFF
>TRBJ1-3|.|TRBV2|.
TGTGCCAGCAGTGTACAACAGACTAGAAACACCATATATTTT
CASSVQQTRNTIYF
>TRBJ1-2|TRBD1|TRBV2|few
TGTGCCAGCAGTGTAGACGGGACAGGCTATGGCTACACCTTC
CASSVDGTGYGYTF
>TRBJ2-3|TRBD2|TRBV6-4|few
TGTGCCAGCAGTGACTCGACTAGCGGGGGGGCCCCAGATACGCAGTATTTT
CASSDSTSGGAPDTQYF
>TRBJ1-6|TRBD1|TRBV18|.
TGTGCCAGCTCACCACTCGAGGACAGGGCGTCGTCACCCCTCCACTTT
CASSPLEDRASSPLHF
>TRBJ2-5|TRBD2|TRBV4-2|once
TGTGCCAGCAGCTTGGGCGGGAGCGGAGAGACCCAGTACTTC
CASSLGGSGETQYF
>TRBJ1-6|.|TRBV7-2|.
TGTGCCAGCAGCTTACTTCCGCTTAGCTCCTATAATTCACCCCTCCACTTT
CASSLLPLSSYNSPLHF
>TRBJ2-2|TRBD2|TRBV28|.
TGTGCCAGCAGTTTAAGTAGTTTCGATAGCGGGAGGGCCATCAACACCGGGGAGCTGTTTTTT
CASSLSSFDSGRAINTGELFF
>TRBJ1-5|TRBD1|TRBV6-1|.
TGTGCCAGCAGCTCCGGACAGGGGGCTGAGCCCCAGCATTTT
CASSSGQGAEPQHF
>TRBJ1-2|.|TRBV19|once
TGTGCCAGTAGTATAGAGATAGCTAACTATGGCTACACCTTC
CASSIEIANYGYTF
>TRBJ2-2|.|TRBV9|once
TGTGCCAGCAGCGTAGGTCCCCGAGCGGACACCGGGGAGCTGTTTTTT
CASSVGPRADTGELFF
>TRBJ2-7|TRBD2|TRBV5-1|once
TGCGCCAGCAGCCCGATCGTAGCGGGAGGGCCCGGGGAGCAGTACTTC
CASSPIVAGGPGEQYF
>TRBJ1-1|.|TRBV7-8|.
TGTGCCAGCAGCTCGGGGGTTGAGTCTGAAGCTTTCTTT
CASSSGVESEAFF
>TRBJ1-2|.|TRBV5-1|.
TGCGCCAGCAGCCGGGAAAACTATGGCTACACCTTC
CASSRENYGYTF
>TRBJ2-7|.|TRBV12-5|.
TGTGCTAGTGGTTCCGGGACAAGCTCCTACGAGCAGTACTTC
CASGSGTSSYEQYF
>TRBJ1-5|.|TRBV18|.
TGTGCCAGCTCTCCCGGCGGGGGAGATAGCAATCAGCCCCAGCATTTT
CASSPGGGDSNQPQHF
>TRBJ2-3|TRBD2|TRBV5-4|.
TGTGCCAGCAGCGGAGCGGGAACCCCCACAGATACGCAGTATTTT
CASSGAGTPTDTQYF
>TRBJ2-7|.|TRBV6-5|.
TGTGCCAGCAGTTACTCAGGACAGTTCCCCTACGAGCAGTACTTC
CASSYSGQFPYEQYF
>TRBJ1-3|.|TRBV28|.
TGTGCCAGCAGTTTTAGGTGGGCCTCCATATATTTT
CASSFRWASIYF
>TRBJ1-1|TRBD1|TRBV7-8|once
TGTGCCAGCAGCTGGGGACAGGGTCGGGTTGAAGCTTTCTTT
CASSWGQGRVEAFF
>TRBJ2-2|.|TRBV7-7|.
TGTGCCAGCAGCCGATTTGACACGTTCGCGAACACCGGGGAGCTGTTTTTT
CASSRFDTFANTGELFF
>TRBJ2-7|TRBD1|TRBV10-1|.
TGCGCCAGCGCCACCAGGGGGCGCCCGGGCGAGCAGTACTTC
CASATRGRPGEQYF
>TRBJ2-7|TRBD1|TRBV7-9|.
TGTGCCAGCAGCTTCGAGGGGGCGCTGAACTACGAGCAGTACTTC
CASSFEGALNYEQYF
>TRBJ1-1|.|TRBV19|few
TGTGCCAGTACCTTGATGGGGGGGCACGGCACTGAAGCTTTCTTT
CASTLMGGHGTEAFF